This T cell receptor (beta chain) was profiled in a study of T cell responses to AZD1222 COVID-19 vaccine. Study-level results: White British people made up most donors, females outnumbered males, and clonal diversity was possibly underestimated. Repertoires were collected only later (after the peak T cell response had occurred). Spike-wide coverage was observed for vaccine-associated CD4 TCRs, with dominant responses at 160-218 and 743-854. Compared with day 0, the breadth and depth of the Spike-specific TCR repertoire rose significantly after two doses of AZD1222.

Measured with immunoSEQ multiplex PCR; TCRdb has only the in-frame clones, and not every one. Here the sample spans tens of thousands of clones, around 85% being singletons. Notes on this clone: Its specificity is not known.

The CDR3 has 12 amino acids. Germline values: CDR1 MDHEN, CDR2 SYDVKM. The ends were cut back, 6 bases at V and 4 bases at J, with 7 bases in the middle. The gene calls are TRBV28 and TRBJ1-5; D possibly corresponds to TRBD1 (5 bases). The sequenced sample was peripheral blood, obtained on day 0 of AZD1222 vaccination. This clonotype was sampled from an adult in good health. CDR3 loop: CASRRQNQPQHF. The CDR3 coding sequence is TGTGCCAGCAGGAGACAGAATCAGCCCCAGCATTTT.